Each of the 27 T cell receptor beta chains below was sequenced from the same sample in a study of cytomegalovirus exposure and HLA in healthy donors. In the PCR, 60 Vbeta and 13 Jbeta primers were used. Measured with immunoSEQ multiplex PCR; TCRdb has only the in-frame clones, and not every one. Counted here are a few hundred thousand clones, 70% to 90% occurring once; the ten biggest clones make up approximately 2%. Sequencing was done on a sample of PBMCs. These receptors were obtained from a woman aged 18-29 years in good health and CMV-seronegative.

V is TRBV6-5 and J is TRBJ2-1; TRBD2 matches at 7 bases. Germline V lookup: CDR1 MNHEY, CDR2 SVGAGI. This CDR3 region has 11 residues. Trimming took 8 bases from V and 10 from J; bases not matched to a gene: 5. The CDR3: CASGGRGEQFF. Here the CDR3 DNA reads TGTGCCAGCGGAGGGCGGGGGGAGCAGTTCTTC.

A note on this clone: The DNA is omitted, as the CDR3 cannot be located on it reliably, and the CDR3 follows TCRdb's listing. This sequence joins TRBV30 and TRBJ1-2; the table's D call TRBD1 went unverified against the DNA. The CDR3 is made up of 10 amino acids, end residues included. Per germline, CDR1 GTSNPN and CDR2 SVGIG (reference sequence). Here the CDR3 reads CAWVGQGITF.

This rearrangement joins TRBV7-2 to TRBJ2-5, with 8 bases aligning to TRBD2. The germline CDR1 and CDR2 sequences are SGHTA and FQGNSA. This CDR3 contains 14 residues. V gave up 5 bases and J gave up 4 bases; unmatched junction bases: 6. The DNA of the CDR3 is TGTGCCAGCAGCCCGGGGGGGCCGGGAGAGACCCAGTACTTC. It specifies CASSPGGPGETQYF.

The chain has TRBV25-1 and TRBJ1-4, with D unresolved. Germline loops: CDR1 MGHDK, CDR2 SYGVNS. The CDR3 runs to 15 residues. V shed 1 base and J shed 5 bases, with 11 bases lying between them. The CDR3 DNA reads as TGTGCCAGCAGTGAATTGGGCAGTAGGAATGAAAAACTGTTTTTT. It is translated as CASSELGSRNEKLFF.

This clone has a single count. This rearrangement joins TRBV6-1 to TRBJ2-3; possible D gene TRBD2, 6 bases. Trimming pared 6 bases from V and 3 bases from J, leaving 13 bases between. Germline V gene data show CDR1 as MNHNS and CDR2 as SASEGT. The CDR3 consists of 14 residues. CDR3 amino acids: CASRTTSGTDTQYF. The CDR3 nucleotides read TGTGCCAGCAGGACGACTAGTGGAACAGATACGCAGTATTTT.

The chain is built from TRBV2 and TRBJ2-5; D gene uncertain. The better agreement between TRBJ2-7 and the DNA end casts doubt on the J call. The CDR3 is made up of 14 amino acids. Germline V gene lookup returns CDR1 SNHLY and CDR2 FYNNEI. CDR3: CASSVGQVSYEQYF. The DNA for the CDR3 is TGTGCCAGCAGTGTAGGTCAGGTTTCCTACGAGCAGTACTTC.

The V call is TRBV2, the J call TRBJ2-3, with D possibly being TRBD2 (6 bases). V shed 7 bases and J shed 1 base, with 12 bases lying between them. The CDR3 length is 14 residues. Germline values: CDR1 SNHLY, CDR2 FYNNEI. The CDR3 sequence is CASKGGVGTDTQYF. The CDR3 DNA reads as TGTGCCAGCAAAGGAGGGGTAGGCACAGATACGCAGTATTTT.

This clone was seen a single time. As DNA, the CDR3 is TGTGCCAGCAGTCCCTCGAGGAGCTCCTACAATGAGCAGTTCTTC. Protein sequence: CASSPSRSSYNEQFF. The chain carries TRBV2 and TRBJ2-1; D is unresolved. The germline V gene has CDR1 SNHLY and CDR2 FYNNEI. Trimming stripped 5 bases from V and 0 bases from J, with 11 bases between. The CDR3 is 15 residues long.

This clone is a singleton in its sample. The rearrangement links TRBV11-1 to TRBJ2-5; the match to TRBD2 covers 10 bases. Unmatched junction bases numbered 8, after V lost 2 bases and J lost 2 bases. The CDR3 is 17 residues long. The germline V gene encodes CDR1 SGHAT and CDR2 FQDESV (reference sequence). CDR3 bases: TGTGCCAGCAGCTTACTTAGCGGGGGGTCTCGGCAAGAGACCCAGTACTTC. Residues: CASSLLSGGSRQETQYF.

The chain recombines TRBV18 with TRBJ1-5; 9 bases map to TRBD1. CDR3 length: 15 residues. V dropped 5 bases and J dropped 4; count of bases not matched to a gene: 6. Per the germline V gene, CDR1 is KGHSH and CDR2 is LQKENI. The CDR3 here is CASSTWTGENQPQHF. The CDR3 DNA reads TGTGCCAGCTCAACCTGGACAGGGGAGAATCAGCCCCAGCATTTT.

The genes are TRBV13 and TRBJ1-3; 7 bases align to TRBD1. The V gene end was trimmed by 3 bases and the J gene end by 4 bases; junction bases not matched to a gene: 3. Germline CDR1 is PRHDT and CDR2 is FYEKMQ (reference sequence). This CDR3 comprises 14 residues. In DNA, the CDR3 is TGTGCCAGCAGCTTTTTAGGGGGCGGAAACACCATATATTTT. Protein product: CASSFLGGGNTIYF.

The V and J genes are TRBV2 and TRBJ1-6; weak D call: TRBD1 (5 bases). Per the germline V gene, CDR1 is SNHLY and CDR2 is FYNNEI. The CDR3 runs to 19 residues. V was trimmed by 2 bases and J by 5 bases, leaving 22 bases between them. CDR3 nucleotide sequence: TGTGCCAGCAGTGAAATATCAGGTCACGGACATCTTGATAATTCACCCCTCCACTTT. Protein sequence: CASSEISGHGHLDNSPLHF.

The chain combines TRBV5-1 with TRBJ1-2, with 8 bases identical to TRBD1. The V gene's germline CDR1 is SGHRS and CDR2 YFSETQ. V lost 0 bases, J lost 2 bases, and 3 bases stayed unmatched. The CDR3 has 15 residues. The CDR3 region is CASSLATGANYGYTF. Written as DNA, the CDR3 is TGCGCCAGCAGCTTGGCGACAGGGGCCAACTATGGCTACACCTTC.

The table lists this clone with a count of one. The J gene is TRBJ1-4, the V gene TRBV6-1; 7 positions match TRBD1. The CDR3 spans 13 residues. CDR1 and CDR2 from the germline V gene are MNHNS and SASEGT. J lost 4 bases, V lost 8 bases, and 4 bases had no gene match. The CDR3 spells CASGTGVNEKLFF. As DNA, the CDR3 is TGTGCCAGCGGAACAGGGGTTAATGAAAAACTGTTTTTT.

The gene calls are TRBV6-5 and TRBJ2-1; 12 positions match TRBD2. This CDR3 spans 16 amino acids. Germline V lookup: CDR1 MNHEY, CDR2 SVGAGI. Trimming removed 0 bases from V and 10 bases from J; junction bases left unmatched: 7. The CDR3 coding sequence is TGTGCCAGCAGTTACTCGACTAGCGGGGGATCTTGGGAGCAGTTCTTC. Amino acid sequence: CASSYSTSGGSWEQFF.

This clone came up once. The chain carries TRBV27 and TRBJ1-2, with D maybe TRBD1 (5 bases). Germline CDR1 is MNHEY and CDR2 is SMNVEV (reference sequence). The V gene lost 4 bases and the J gene lost 2 bases, with 17 bases spanning the gap. CDR3 length equals 16 residues. The CDR3 sequence: CASSSIYRSQNYGYTF. CDR3 nucleotide sequence: TGTGCCAGCAGTTCAATCTACAGGTCGCAGAACTATGGCTACACCTTC.

This clone was detected once. The rearrangement links TRBV10-3 to TRBJ1-1; possibly TRBD1 for D (6 bases). The germline V gene encodes CDR1 ENHRY and CDR2 SYGVKD. Trimming shortened V by 3 bases and J by 10 bases, and 21 bases separated the two germline ends. This CDR3 has 15 amino acids. CDR3 sequence: CAISERLGAVVGAFF. The DNA for the CDR3 is TGTGCCATCAGTGAACGGTTGGGGGCTGTGGTGGGAGCTTTCTTT.

The chain employs TRBV2 and TRBJ2-5; 10 nucleotides align to TRBD2. The J call is doubtful: the DNA matches TRBJ2-7 better. Germline assignment: CDR1 SNHLY and CDR2 FYNNEI. The CDR3 is 16 amino acids. CDR3 residues: CASSGVSASGGYEQYF. The CDR3 DNA reads as TGTGCCAGCAGTGGAGTTTCTGCTAGCGGGGGTTACGAGCAGTACTTC.

J is TRBJ2-2 and V is TRBV7-9; 9 nucleotides line up with TRBD1. There are 17 residues in the CDR3. Germline CDR1 is SEHNR and CDR2 is FQNEAQ (reference sequence). V was pared by 3 bases and J by 1 base, with 6 bases of the junction left unmatched. The CDR3 DNA reads TGTGCCAGCAGCTTCCAAGAGGGACAGGGGAACACCGGGGAGCTGTTTTTT. Its protein is CASSFQEGQGNTGELFF.

The CDR3 coding sequence is TGTGCCAGCTCACCCTCTTTAGAAGCTAGCACAGATACGCAGTATTTT. This translates into CASSPSLEASTDTQYF. V gene TRBV18 combines with J gene TRBJ2-3; D unclear. CDR1 is KGHSH and CDR2 is LQKENI in the germline V gene. This CDR3 has 16 amino acids. V shed 3 bases and J shed 0 bases, with 13 bases lying between them.

The gene calls are TRBV7-3 and TRBJ1-2; TRBD1 matches 8 bases. CDR1 is SGHTA, CDR2 FQGTGA, per germline. V lost 5 bases and J lost 6; bases outside the gene matches: 5. The CDR3 is 13 amino acids. The CDR3 nucleotides read TGTGCCAGCAGCAAGGACAGGGATAATGGCTACACCTTC. It codes for CASSKDRDNGYTF.

This chain uses TRBV6-4 with TRBJ1-1, with D hard to call. V was pared by 5 bases and J by 1 base, with 8 bases between. Germline V CDR1 and CDR2: MRHNA, SNTAGT. The CDR3 length is 13 residues. This CDR3 reads CASSTESNTEAFF. CDR3 in DNA: TGTGCCAGCAGTACAGAGTCGAACACTGAAGCTTTCTTT.

V gene TRBV2 combines with J gene TRBJ2-7; D not resolved. Germline V gene data show CDR1 as SNHLY and CDR2 as FYNNEI. The V end lost 7 bases, the J end lost 7 bases, and 11 bases lay between the germline ends. The CDR3 contains 11 residues. In DNA, the CDR3 is TGTGCCAGCACCCCCCTAGGAGAGCAGTACTTC. Amino acids: CASTPLGEQYF. Full variable domain (remainder filled in from reference TRBV2 and TRBJ2-7): EPEVTQTPSHQVTQMGQEVILRCVPISNHLYFYWYRQILGQKVEFLVSFYNNEISEKSEIFDDQFSVERPDGSNFTLKIRSTKLEDSAMYFCASTPLGEQYFGPGTRLTVT.

The chain carries TRBV10-2 and TRBJ1-1, with unresolved D. The CDR3 extends over 14 amino acids. In germline, CDR1 is WSHSY, CDR2 SAAADI. V lost 0 bases and J lost 7, with 12 bases in between. As DNA, the CDR3 is TGCGCCAGCAGTGAGTCGAAGGCCGCTAGTGAAGCTTTCTTT. Translating gives CASSESKAASEAFF.

V is TRBV6-5 and J is TRBJ1-5, with a tentative D call TRBD1 (5 bases). This CDR3 has 13 residues. The V gene's germline CDR1 is MNHEY and CDR2 SVGAGI. V lost 5 bases, J lost 7 bases, and 12 bases lay in between. For the CDR3, the DNA is TGTGCCAGCAGTGAAGAAAGGGGCCAGCCCCAGCATTTT. Translated: CASSEERGQPQHF.

J is TRBJ2-2 and V is TRBV19; possibly TRBD1 for D (5 bases). The CDR3 spans 15 residues. Trimming pared 4 bases from V and 7 bases from J, leaving 16 bases between. Germline V CDR1 and CDR2: LNHDA, SQIVND (reference sequence). The CDR3: CASSTQTSGFGELFF. CDR3 DNA: TGTGCCAGTAGTACACAAACTTCAGGGTTCGGGGAGCTGTTTTTT. Full variable domain (missing parts from reference TRBV19 and TRBJ2-2): DGGITQSPKYLFRKEGQNVTLSCEQNLNHDAMYWYRQDPGQGLRLIYYSQIVNDFQKGDIAEGYSVSREKKESFPLTVTSAQKNPTAFYLCASSTQTSGFGELFFGEGSRLTVL.

The chain is built from TRBV10-3 and TRBJ2-1; D unresolved. The V end lost 4 bases, the J end lost 0 bases, and 7 bases lay between the germline ends. The CDR3 runs 14 residues. The germline V gene encodes CDR1 ENHRY and CDR2 SYGVKD. The CDR3 sequence: CAISGSSSYNEQFF. As DNA, the CDR3 is TGTGCCATCAGTGGAAGTAGCTCCTACAATGAGCAGTTCTTC.